This TCR beta chain was observed in a study of Graves' ophthalmopathy and Graves' hyperthyroidism. Across the study: Prior to any treatment, peripheral blood was collected at the time of initial diagnosis. Study results and limitations: Between ophthalmopathy and stable hyperthyroidism, a 13-signature model drew a separation with 87.88% sensitivity and less than 83% specificity.

Certain patients, namely those with other autoimmune diseases, uncontrolled infections, pregnancy or lactation, were excluded. Out of 9 to 10 ml of fresh peripheral blood, PBMCs were obtained. This CDR3 is 15 amino acids long. The ends were cut back, 4 bases at V and 0 bases at J, with 11 bases in the middle. Germline values: CDR1 SGHKS, CDR2 YYEKEE (reference sequence). In its sample, this clonotype was seen many times. Its antigen is as yet unknown. Amplified material comprised TCR beta CDR3 regions derived from RNA transcripts. HTBI-primed first-round RT-PCR preceded second-round multiplex PCR. TCRdb processed the multiplex PCR reads anew with MiXCR; each CDR3 protein has one entry. The sample lists about 220,000 distinct CDR3 sequences, roughly 21% seen once, with under 55% in the top ten.

This receptor was obtained from a woman aged 50 to 60 with Graves' ophthalmopathy. This chain links TRBV5-5 with TRBJ1-5; maybe TRBD1 (6 bases). Material: peripheral blood. CDR3 region: CASSRTGYSNQPQHF. CDR3 DNA sequence: TGTGCCAGCAGCCGAACAGGGTATAGCAATCAGCCCCAGCATTTT.